This TCR beta chain was captured in a study of blood T cell repertoires in COVID-19. Looking at the study overall: COVID-19 samples collected from the United States, Italy and Spain covered acute and convalescent phases. T cells, B-cell-depleted T cells, or PBMCs provided the cDNA or gDNA that served as material.

The CDR3 is 17 residues long. Germline CDR1 and CDR2: MNHEY and SVGEGT. V lost 2 bases to trimming and J lost 3 bases; unmatched junction nucleotides: 7. Original data processing: Reference gene primer amplification in the assay estimated nucleated cell counts. Here immunoSEQ multiplex PCR was the method, and the copy in TCRdb shows in-frame clones only, minus some. The V and J calls and clone size were taken over from that table, and D and trimming were inferred from the DNA. The sample has about 140,000 clones; about 80% are singletons. Sample: peripheral blood. This chain connects TRBV6-2 or TRBV6-3 to TRBJ2-3, with 11 bases matching TRBD2. The receptor's source is an older man who had recovered from COVID-19. The CDR3 protein is CASSYLWSSGRTDTQYF. The CDR3 DNA sequence: TGTGCCAGCAGTTACCTCTGGTCTAGCGGGAGGACAGATACGCAGTATTTT.